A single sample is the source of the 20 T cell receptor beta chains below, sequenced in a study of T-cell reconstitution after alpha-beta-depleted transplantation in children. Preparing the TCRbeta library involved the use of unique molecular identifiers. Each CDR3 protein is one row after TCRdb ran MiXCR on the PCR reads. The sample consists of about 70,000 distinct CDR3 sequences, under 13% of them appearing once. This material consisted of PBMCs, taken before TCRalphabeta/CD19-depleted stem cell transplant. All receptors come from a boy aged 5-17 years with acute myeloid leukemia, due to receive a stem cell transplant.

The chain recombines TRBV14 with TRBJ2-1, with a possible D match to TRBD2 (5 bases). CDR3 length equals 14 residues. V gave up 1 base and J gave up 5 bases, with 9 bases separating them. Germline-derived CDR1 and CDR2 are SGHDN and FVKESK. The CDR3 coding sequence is TGTGCCAGCAGCCAAGTGGACTGGGACAATGAGCAGTTCTTC. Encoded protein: CASSQVDWDNEQFF.

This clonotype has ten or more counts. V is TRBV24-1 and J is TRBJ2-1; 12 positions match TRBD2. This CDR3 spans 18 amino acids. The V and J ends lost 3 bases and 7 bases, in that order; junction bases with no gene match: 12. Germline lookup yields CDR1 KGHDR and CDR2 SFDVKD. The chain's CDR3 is CATSDPTSGGTWSNEQFF. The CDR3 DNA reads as TGTGCCACCAGTGATCCGACTAGCGGGGGAACGTGGAGTAATGAGCAGTTCTTC.

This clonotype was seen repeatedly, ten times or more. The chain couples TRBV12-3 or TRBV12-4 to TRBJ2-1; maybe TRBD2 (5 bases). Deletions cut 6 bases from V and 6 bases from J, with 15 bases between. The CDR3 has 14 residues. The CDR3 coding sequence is TGTGCCAGCAGGGCCGGCGGGTCCGCCAATGAGCAGTTCTTC. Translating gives CASRAGGSANEQFF.

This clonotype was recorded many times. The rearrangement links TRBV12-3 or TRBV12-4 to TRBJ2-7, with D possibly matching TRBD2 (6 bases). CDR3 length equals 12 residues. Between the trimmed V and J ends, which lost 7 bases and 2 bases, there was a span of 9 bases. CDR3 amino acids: CASKEGAYEQYF. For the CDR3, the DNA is TGTGCCAGCAAGGAGGGTGCCTACGAGCAGTACTTC.

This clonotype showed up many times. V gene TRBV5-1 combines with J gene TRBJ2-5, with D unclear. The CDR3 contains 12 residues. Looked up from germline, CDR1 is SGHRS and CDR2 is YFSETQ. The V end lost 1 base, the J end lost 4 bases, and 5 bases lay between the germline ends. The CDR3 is CASSLKRETQYF. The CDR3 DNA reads TGCGCCAGCAGCTTGAAACGAGAGACCCAGTACTTC.

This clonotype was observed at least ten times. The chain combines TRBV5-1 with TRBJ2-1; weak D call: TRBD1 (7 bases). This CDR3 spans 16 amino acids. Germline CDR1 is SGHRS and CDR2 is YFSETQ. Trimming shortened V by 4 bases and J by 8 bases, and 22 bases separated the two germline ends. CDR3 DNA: TGCGCCAGCAGCCCGGAGGGGCCAGGGGGTATCGATGAGCAGTTCTTC. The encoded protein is CASSPEGPGGIDEQFF.

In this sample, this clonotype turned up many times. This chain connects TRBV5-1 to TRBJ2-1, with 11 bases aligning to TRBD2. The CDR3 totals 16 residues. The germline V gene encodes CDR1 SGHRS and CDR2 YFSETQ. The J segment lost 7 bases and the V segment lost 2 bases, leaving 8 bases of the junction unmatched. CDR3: CASSLVGGTSGNEQFF. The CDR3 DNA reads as TGCGCCAGCAGCTTAGTCGGCGGGACTAGCGGTAATGAGCAGTTCTTC.

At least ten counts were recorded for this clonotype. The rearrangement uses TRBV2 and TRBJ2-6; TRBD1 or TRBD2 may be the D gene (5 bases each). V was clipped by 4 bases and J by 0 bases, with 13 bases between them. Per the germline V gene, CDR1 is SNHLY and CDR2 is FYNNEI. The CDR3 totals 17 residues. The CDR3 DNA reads TGTGCCAGCAGTGTAGAGGGGTCCCTCTCTGGGGCCAACGTCCTGACTTTC. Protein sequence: CASSVEGSLSGANVLTF.

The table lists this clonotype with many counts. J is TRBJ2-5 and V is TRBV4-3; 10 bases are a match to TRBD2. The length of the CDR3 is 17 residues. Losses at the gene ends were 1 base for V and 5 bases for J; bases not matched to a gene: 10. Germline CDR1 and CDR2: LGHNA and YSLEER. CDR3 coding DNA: TGCGCCAGCAGCCAAGCCCTAGCGGGAGTCGGGGTTGAGACCCAGTACTTC. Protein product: CASSQALAGVGVETQYF.

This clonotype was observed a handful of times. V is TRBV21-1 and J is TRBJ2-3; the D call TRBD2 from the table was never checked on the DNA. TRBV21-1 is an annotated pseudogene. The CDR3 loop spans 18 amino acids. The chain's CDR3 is CASSPDRDSGGSTDTQYF. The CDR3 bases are TGTGCCAGCAGCCCAGATCGGGACTCAGGTGGAAGCACAGATACGCAGTATTTT.

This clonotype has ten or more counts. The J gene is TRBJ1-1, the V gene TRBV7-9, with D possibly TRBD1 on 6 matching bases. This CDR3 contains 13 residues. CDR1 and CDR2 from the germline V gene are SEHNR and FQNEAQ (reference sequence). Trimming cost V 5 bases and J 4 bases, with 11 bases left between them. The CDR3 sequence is CASSDTGPTEAFF. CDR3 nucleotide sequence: TGTGCCAGCAGCGACACAGGGCCCACTGAAGCTTTCTTT.

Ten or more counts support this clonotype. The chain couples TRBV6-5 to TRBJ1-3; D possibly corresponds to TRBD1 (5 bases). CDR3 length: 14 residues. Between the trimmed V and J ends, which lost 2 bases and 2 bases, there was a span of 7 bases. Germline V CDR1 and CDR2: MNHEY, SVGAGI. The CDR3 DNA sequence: TGTGCCAGCAGTTACAGCAGGGCTGGAAACACCATATATTTT. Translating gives CASSYSRAGNTIYF.

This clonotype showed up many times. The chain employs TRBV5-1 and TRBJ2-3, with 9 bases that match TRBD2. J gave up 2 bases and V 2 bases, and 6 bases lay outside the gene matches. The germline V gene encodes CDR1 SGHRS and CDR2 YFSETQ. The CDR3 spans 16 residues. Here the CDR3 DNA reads TGCGCCAGCAGCTTCTCTCTAGCGGGGACCACAGATACGCAGTATTTT. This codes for CASSFSLAGTTDTQYF.

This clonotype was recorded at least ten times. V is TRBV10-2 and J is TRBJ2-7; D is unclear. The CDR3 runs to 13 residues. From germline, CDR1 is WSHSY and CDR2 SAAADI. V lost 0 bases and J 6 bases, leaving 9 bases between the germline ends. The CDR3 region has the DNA TGCGCCAGCAGTGAGTCCAAGTTCTGCGAGCAGTACGTC. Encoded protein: CASSESKFCEQYV.

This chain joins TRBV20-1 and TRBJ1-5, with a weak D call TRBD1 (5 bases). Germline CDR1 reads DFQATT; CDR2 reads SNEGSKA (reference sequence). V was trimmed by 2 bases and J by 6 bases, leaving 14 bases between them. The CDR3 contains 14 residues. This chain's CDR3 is CSARQGSGSQPQHF. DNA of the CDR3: TGCAGTGCTAGACAGGGTAGTGGTAGTCAGCCCCAGCATTTT.

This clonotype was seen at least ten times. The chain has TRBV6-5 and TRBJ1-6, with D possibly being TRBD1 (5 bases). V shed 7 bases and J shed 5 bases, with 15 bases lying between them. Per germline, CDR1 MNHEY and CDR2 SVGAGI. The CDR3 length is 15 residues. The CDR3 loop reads CASTTWGTDNSPLHF. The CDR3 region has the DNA TGTGCCAGCACTACGTGGGGGACTGATAATTCACCCCTCCACTTT.

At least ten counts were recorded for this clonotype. The CDR3 coding sequence is TGTGCCAGCAGCTACCTGGAGGGGCGGGAGCTGTTTTTT. It yields the protein CASSYLEGRELFF. The chain joins TRBV6-5 to TRBJ2-2, with a tentative D call TRBD2 (6 bases). Germline V gene sequence: CDR1 MNHEY, CDR2 SVGAGI. Trimming took off 6 bases at V and 9 bases at J, with 14 bases between the two ends. The CDR3 consists of 13 residues.

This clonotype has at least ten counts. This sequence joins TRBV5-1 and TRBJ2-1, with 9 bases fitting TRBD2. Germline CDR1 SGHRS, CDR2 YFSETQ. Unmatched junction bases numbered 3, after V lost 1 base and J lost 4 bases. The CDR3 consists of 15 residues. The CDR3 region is CASSLSGGNYNEQFF. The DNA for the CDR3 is TGCGCCAGCAGCTTGAGCGGGGGGAATTACAATGAGCAGTTCTTC.

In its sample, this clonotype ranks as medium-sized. CDR3 residues: CASSARDRGRGELFF. CDR3 in DNA: TGTGCCAGCAGTGCCCGGGACAGGGGGCGAGGGGAGCTGTTTTTT. The V call is TRBV25-1, the J call TRBJ2-2, with 12 nucleotides matching TRBD1. CDR1 and CDR2 (germline): MGHDK, SYGVNS. This CDR3 is 15 amino acids long. Unmatched junction bases numbered 5, after V lost 4 bases and J lost 8 bases.

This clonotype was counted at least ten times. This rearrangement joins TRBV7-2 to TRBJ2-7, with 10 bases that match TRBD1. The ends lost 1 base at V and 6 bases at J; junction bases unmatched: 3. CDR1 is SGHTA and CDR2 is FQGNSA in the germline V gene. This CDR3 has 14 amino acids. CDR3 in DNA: TGTGCCAGCAGCTTAGGGGGACAGGGGTTCGAGCAGTACTTC. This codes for CASSLGGQGFEQYF.